One and the same sample provided the 18 T cell receptor beta chains below, sequenced in a study of regulatory T cells in long-lasting Graves disease. Sample time point: newly diagnosed GD, antithyroid drugs for less than 3 months. Extracted RNA from PBMCs served as the source of the TCR library. The authors built TCR beta libraries using iRepertoire HTBI primers and Arm-PCR of CDR3 regions. One entry per CDR3 protein results from TCRdb running MiXCR on the multiplex PCR reads. The table includes a few hundred thousand distinct CDR3 sequences, around 20% detected once. Here the sequenced sample was peripheral blood mononuclear cells (PBMCs), taken at new diagnosis, from a patient treated with antithyroid drugs. All receptors come from a female donor with Graves disease.

This clonotype was detected ten times or more. The genes are TRBV7-2 and TRBJ1-2; 9 nucleotides line up with TRBD1. V trimming: 5 bases; J trimming: 4 bases; junction bases outside the gene matches: 8. CDR1 SGHTA and CDR2 FQGNSA come from the germline V gene. There are 15 residues in the CDR3. CDR3 in DNA: TGTGCCAGCAGCCCCGACAGGGGGAGGGGCTATGGCTACACCTTC. This sequence encodes CASSPDRGRGYGYTF.

This clonotype was counted at least ten times. The chain uses TRBV3-1 and TRBJ2-1; the D is unclear. The germline gives CDR1 LGHDT, CDR2 YNNKEL (reference sequence). CDR3 length: 14 amino acids. V was clipped by 1 base and J by 8 bases, with 12 bases between them. CDR3 in amino acids: CASSQVNGVDEQFF. CDR3 nucleotides: TGTGCCAGCAGCCAAGTAAATGGGGTCGATGAGCAGTTCTTC.

This clonotype has at least ten counts. The V call is TRBV30, the J call TRBJ1-1, with D tentatively TRBD1 (5 bases). This CDR3 contains 14 residues. Trimming removed 0 bases from V and 3 bases from J, with 11 bases in between. CDR1 is GTSNPN and CDR2 is SVGIG in the germline V gene (reference sequence). The CDR3 here is CAWSVQVAYTEAFF. CDR3 sequence (DNA): TGTGCCTGGAGTGTACAGGTTGCCTACACTGAAGCTTTCTTT.

This clonotype was observed many times. The CDR3 DNA follows: TGTGCCAGCAGCCAAGTTAGGGGAGTTGGAGAGACCCAGTACTTC. Translating gives CASSQVRGVGETQYF. The gene calls are TRBV3-1 and TRBJ2-5; D tentatively reads TRBD1 or TRBD2 (5 bases each). This CDR3 comprises 15 residues. Germline assignment: CDR1 LGHDT and CDR2 YNNKEL (reference sequence). V dropped 1 base and J dropped 4 bases, with 13 bases sitting between them.

This clonotype was recorded only once. A much bigger clone sits one base away, suggesting this may be a read error. The V gene is TRBV6-9, the J gene TRBJ1-1; D is unclear. This CDR3 comprises 12 residues. Per the germline V gene, CDR1 is MNHGY and CDR2 is SVAAGI. The CDR3 here is CASSWRNAEAFF. The CDR3 DNA follows: TGTGCCAGCAGTTGGAGGAACGCTGAAGCTTTCTTT.

Comments on this clonotype: At one end, the junction sequence differs from germline, possibly due to a read error. The genes are TRBV7-2 and TRBJ2-5; D is ambiguous. Germline CDR1 reads SGHTA; CDR2 reads FQGNSA. The CDR3 is 13 residues long. CDR3 DNA: TGTGCCAGCAGCCAAGACATCCAAGGGACCCAGTACTTC. Translation: CASSQDIQGTQYF.

This clonotype was observed a few times. V and J are TRBV7-2 and TRBJ1-1; 8 bases align to TRBD1. The junction had 6 bases not matched to a gene; V was cut back by 5 bases and J by 1 base. The CDR3 extends over 15 amino acids. Germline V lookup: CDR1 SGHTA, CDR2 FQGNSA. CDR3 DNA sequence: TGTGCCAGCAGCCGTCTACAGGGGGGGAACACTGAAGCTTTCTTT. This translates into CASSRLQGGNTEAFF.

This clonotype was picked up a small number of times. This chain uses TRBV9 with TRBJ2-6, with 12 bases identical to TRBD2. Germline assignment: CDR1 SGDLS and CDR2 YYNGEE. This CDR3 comprises 18 residues. Unmatched junction bases numbered 4, after V lost 3 bases and J lost 0 bases. The CDR3 sequence: CASSGRTSGISGANVLTF. CDR3 coding DNA: TGTGCCAGCAGCGGAAGGACTAGCGGGATCTCTGGGGCCAACGTCCTGACTTTC.

This clonotype was recorded many times. The chain joins TRBV7-9 to TRBJ2-7, with 15 bases lining up with TRBD2. The CDR3 has 16 amino acids. In germline, CDR1 is SEHNR, CDR2 FQNEAQ (reference sequence). V trimming: 3 bases; J trimming: 6 bases; junction bases outside the gene matches: 6. The CDR3 here is CASSLGGTSGRSEQYF. In nucleotides, the CDR3 is TGTGCCAGCAGCTTGGGGGGGACTAGCGGGAGGAGCGAGCAGTACTTC.

The J gene is TRBJ1-1, the V gene TRBV9; a possible D gene is TRBD1 (5 bases). This CDR3 region has 15 residues. Trimming removed 1 base at V and 3 bases at J, with 13 bases between. The germline V gene has CDR1 SGDLS and CDR2 YYNGEE. The DNA of the CDR3 is TGTGCCAGCAGCGTACTACAGGATTTCGACACTGAAGCTTTCTTT. The encoded protein is CASSVLQDFDTEAFF.

This clonotype was detected many times. J is TRBJ2-7 and V is TRBV20-1; TRBD2 agrees at 12 bases. The CDR3 consists of 19 residues. The trim removed 1 base at V and 0 bases at J, leaving 13 bases unmatched. Germline V gene data show CDR1 as DFQATT and CDR2 as SNEGSKA (reference sequence). The CDR3 DNA sequence: TGCAGTGCTAGAGCCCAAGGAGGACTAGCGGGACTCAACTCCTACGAGCAGTACTTC. This sequence encodes CSARAQGGLAGLNSYEQYF.

At least ten counts were recorded for this clonotype. The chain combines TRBV2 with TRBJ2-7; tentative D call: TRBD1 (5 bases). The V gene lost 7 bases and the J gene lost 0 bases, with 7 bases spanning the gap. The V gene's germline CDR1 is SNHLY and CDR2 FYNNEI. The length of the CDR3 is 12 residues. The CDR3 spells CASNQGSYEQYF. CDR3 bases: TGTGCCAGCAATCAGGGCTCCTACGAGCAGTACTTC. The complete variable domain, with remaining parts taken from reference TRBV2 and TRBJ2-7, reads EPEVTQTPSHQVTQMGQEVILRCVPISNHLYFYWYRQILGQKVEFLVSFYNNEISEKSEIFDDQFSVERPDGSNFTLKIRSTKLEDSAMYFCASNQGSYEQYFGPGTRLTVT.

This clonotype occurred a few times. The chain uses TRBV9 and TRBJ2-1, with 7 bases matching TRBD1. Germline V gene data show CDR1 as SGDLS and CDR2 as YYNGEE. Trimming removed 3 bases from V and 2 bases from J; junction bases left unmatched: 8. CDR3 length equals 16 residues. The DNA of the CDR3 is TGTGCCAGCAGCGGGATGGGGACAGCGACCTACAATGAGCAGTTCTTC. As protein: CASSGMGTATYNEQFF.

About this clonotype: The junction does not match germline at one end; this may be a read error. The chain carries TRBV6-2 or TRBV6-3 and TRBJ2-5, with D hard to call. Germline CDR1 and CDR2: MNHEY and SVGEGT. The CDR3 is made up of 16 amino acids. Here the CDR3 DNA reads TGTGCCAGCAGTTATCCTACTACCCGGTACCAAGAGACCCGGTACTTC. Translating it yields CASSYPTTRYQETRYF.

As concerns this clonotype: This may come from a read error, since a much larger clone is one base off. The chain combines TRBV20-1 with TRBJ1-5; the D is unclear. There are 15 residues in the CDR3. The germline V and J ends were trimmed by 1 base and 5 bases, with 15 bases remaining between them. CDR1 and CDR2 from the germline V gene are DFQATT and SNEGSKA (reference sequence). Written as DNA, the CDR3 is TGCAGTGCTAGAGTGGGCTCACGAGGGTATCAGCCCCAGCATTTT. Translation gives CSARVGSRGYQPQHF.

This clonotype was observed at least ten times. This chain joins TRBV14 and TRBJ2-7, with no clear D. V shed 7 bases and J shed 0 bases, with 7 bases lying between them. The CDR3 is 12 residues long. Germline V gives CDR1 SGHDN, CDR2 FVKESK. CDR3 nucleotides: TGTGCCAGCAATCACGGCTCCTACGAGCAGTACTTC. It is translated as CASNHGSYEQYF.

Notes on this clonotype: With a much larger clone just one base away, this may be a read error. The chain has TRBV7-9 and TRBJ2-1, with 14 bases that match TRBD2. Germline CDR1 is SEHNR and CDR2 is FQNEAQ (reference sequence). The CDR3 covers 16 residues. DNA for the CDR3: TGTGTCAGCAGCTTCGGGACTAGCGGGAGATACAATGAGCAGTTCTTC. Translation: CVSSFGTSGRYNEQFF.

About this clonotype: Since a far larger clone is one base different, this is likely a read error. The J gene is TRBJ2-1, the V gene TRBV13; 10 positions agree with TRBD2. The CDR3 sequence is 15 residues long. The germline V gene has CDR1 PRHDT and CDR2 FYEKMQ (reference sequence). The CDR3 DNA reads TGTGCCAGCAGTTCAGCGGGAGGGCCCGGAGATGAGCAGTCCTTC. Its protein product is CASSSAGGPGDEQSF.